Listed below are T cell receptor beta chains from one sample, sequenced in a study of cytomegalovirus exposure and HLA in healthy donors. TCRdb's table, derived via immunoSEQ multiplex PCR, lists solely in-frame clones and lacks some. The sample consists of about 50,000 clones, around 90% of them appearing once. The source material was PBMCs. The receptors derive from a man aged 18 to 30 in good health and CMV-seronegative. Both conserved end residues are part of each CDR3. The order of the fields is V gene, D gene, J gene, CDR3 protein. The D gene is left open where the match is weak.

v_gene: TRBV9; d_gene: -; j_gene: TRBJ2-7; CDR3aa: CASSGSGAAYEQYF
v_gene: TRBV23-1; d_gene: TRBD1; j_gene: TRBJ1-3; CDR3aa: CASRQGQGVGTIYF
v_gene: TRBV6-5; d_gene: TRBD2; j_gene: TRBJ2-1; CDR3aa: CASRGGSTYNEQFF
v_gene: TRBV7-2; d_gene: TRBD2; j_gene: TRBJ2-7; CDR3aa: CASSFRTSSYEQYF
v_gene: TRBV27; d_gene: -; j_gene: TRBJ2-2; CDR3aa: CASSPWGGNTGELFF
v_gene: TRBV13; d_gene: TRBD2; j_gene: TRBJ2-3; CDR3aa: CASSTRLAGVADTQYF
v_gene: TRBV28; d_gene: -; j_gene: TRBJ2-1; CDR3aa: CASSLASPNEQFF
v_gene: TRBV13; d_gene: TRBD2; j_gene: TRBJ2-7; CDR3aa: CASSFLGTSYEQYF
v_gene: TRBV9; d_gene: -; j_gene: TRBJ2-7; CDR3aa: CASSVATGYEQYF
v_gene: TRBV9; d_gene: -; j_gene: TRBJ1-1; CDR3aa: CASSVGRRGLNAFF
v_gene: TRBV6-1; d_gene: -; j_gene: TRBJ1-1; CDR3aa: CASSFGGVTEAFF
v_gene: TRBV28; d_gene: -; j_gene: TRBJ2-5; CDR3aa: CASSLLGATDGTQYF
v_gene: TRBV7-2; d_gene: TRBD2; j_gene: TRBJ2-7; CDR3aa: CASSLGTSFYEQYF
v_gene: TRBV5-1; d_gene: -; j_gene: TRBJ2-6; CDR3aa: CASSLQEASSGANVLTF
v_gene: TRBV10-2; d_gene: TRBD2; j_gene: TRBJ2-1; CDR3aa: CASRTFSGVTYNEQFF
v_gene: TRBV6-1; d_gene: TRBD1; j_gene: TRBJ1-4; CDR3aa: CASSPQTGVREKLFF
v_gene: TRBV7-9; d_gene: -; j_gene: TRBJ1-5; CDR3aa: CASSVQGGQPQHF
v_gene: TRBV5-4; d_gene: TRBD1; j_gene: TRBJ2-7; CDR3aa: CASSLDGTVTYEQYF
v_gene: TRBV9; d_gene: TRBD1; j_gene: TRBJ1-2; CDR3aa: CASSVKAGGLGGYTF
v_gene: TRBV6-5; d_gene: -; j_gene: TRBJ2-1; CDR3aa: CASSSRGNEQFF
v_gene: TRBV27; d_gene: -; j_gene: TRBJ2-7; CDR3aa: CASSLHNLRTPGQPYEQYF
v_gene: TRBV4-3; d_gene: -; j_gene: TRBJ2-1; CDR3aa: CASSQTDSLSSYNEQFF
v_gene: TRBV27; d_gene: TRBD2; j_gene: TRBJ2-5; CDR3aa: CASRVAGGLETQYF
v_gene: TRBV4-1; d_gene: -; j_gene: TRBJ1-2; CDR3aa: CASSQLGSPGYTF
v_gene: TRBV7-9; d_gene: TRBD1; j_gene: TRBJ2-5; CDR3aa: CASSLWTGSRETQYF
v_gene: TRBV11-2; d_gene: TRBD1; j_gene: TRBJ1-1; CDR3aa: CASSLNQGETEAFF
v_gene: TRBV28; d_gene: -; j_gene: TRBJ1-4; CDR3aa: CASSFVQQNEKLFF
v_gene: TRBV7-9; d_gene: TRBD1; j_gene: TRBJ1-2; CDR3aa: CASSLRQGPYGYTF
v_gene: TRBV18; d_gene: -; j_gene: TRBJ1-1; CDR3aa: CASSPPDRENTEAFF
v_gene: TRBV5-6; d_gene: TRBD2; j_gene: TRBJ2-7; CDR3aa: CASSLSLRELYEQYF
v_gene: TRBV28; d_gene: -; j_gene: TRBJ2-5; CDR3aa: CASRTDKLETQYF
v_gene: TRBV6-5; d_gene: -; j_gene: TRBJ2-7; CDR3aa: CASSRQYNYEQYF
v_gene: TRBV6-1; d_gene: -; j_gene: TRBJ2-2; CDR3aa: CASSDWSFRTGELFF
v_gene: TRBV27; d_gene: -; j_gene: TRBJ2-7; CDR3aa: CASSIRGGGGYEQYF
v_gene: TRBV6-1; d_gene: -; j_gene: TRBJ2-5; CDR3aa: CASKRGETQYF
v_gene: TRBV14; d_gene: -; j_gene: TRBJ2-1; CDR3aa: CASSQLTTTSYNEQFF
v_gene: TRBV4-2; d_gene: -; j_gene: TRBJ1-2; CDR3aa: CASSQGDSANTDGYTF
v_gene: TRBV7-9; d_gene: TRBD2; j_gene: TRBJ2-7; CDR3aa: CASSTAPSGEQYF
v_gene: TRBV6-5; d_gene: -; j_gene: TRBJ1-3; CDR3aa: CATGQLSSGNTIYF
v_gene: TRBV5-1; d_gene: TRBD2; j_gene: TRBJ2-1; CDR3aa: CASSLNTGTSSPYNEQFF
v_gene: TRBV4-1; d_gene: -; j_gene: TRBJ2-3; CDR3aa: CASSQGLISHHTQYF
v_gene: TRBV6-6; d_gene: -; j_gene: TRBJ1-4; CDR3aa: CASSYWQAPNEKLFF
v_gene: TRBV27; d_gene: -; j_gene: TRBJ2-1; CDR3aa: CASSLGGGPPNEQFF
v_gene: TRBV4-1; d_gene: TRBD2; j_gene: TRBJ2-7; CDR3aa: CASSQGLNYEQYF
v_gene: TRBV4-3; d_gene: TRBD1; j_gene: TRBJ1-4; CDR3aa: CASSQETTGVNEKLFF
v_gene: TRBV9; d_gene: TRBD2; j_gene: TRBJ2-3; CDR3aa: CASSVELAGVADTQYF
v_gene: TRBV27; d_gene: -; j_gene: TRBJ2-2; CDR3aa: CASNSGVNTGELFF
v_gene: TRBV5-1; d_gene: TRBD2; j_gene: TRBJ2-3; CDR3aa: CASSPMGGSSTDTQYF
v_gene: TRBV11-2; d_gene: TRBD2; j_gene: TRBJ2-7; CDR3aa: CASSFPGAGAREQYF
v_gene: TRBV6-1; d_gene: -; j_gene: TRBJ2-7; CDR3aa: CASGHSGYEQYF
v_gene: TRBV29-1; d_gene: TRBD1; j_gene: TRBJ1-2; CDR3aa: CSFVARGDYGYTF
v_gene: TRBV10-3; d_gene: TRBD1; j_gene: TRBJ1-5; CDR3aa: CAISERQGDQPQHF
v_gene: TRBV9; d_gene: -; j_gene: TRBJ1-2; CDR3aa: CASSAGTGGFDGYTF
v_gene: TRBV4-1; d_gene: -; j_gene: TRBJ2-7; CDR3aa: CASSQDPPEGGSYYEQYF
v_gene: TRBV11-2; d_gene: TRBD1; j_gene: TRBJ1-2; CDR3aa: CASSLGTGHYGYTF
v_gene: TRBV28; d_gene: -; j_gene: TRBJ1-3; CDR3aa: CASRTGGDGNTIYF
v_gene: TRBV6-1; d_gene: -; j_gene: TRBJ1-2; CDR3aa: CASRDSPSFGYTF
v_gene: TRBV10-3; d_gene: TRBD1; j_gene: TRBJ2-1; CDR3aa: CATKDRQANSYNEQFF
v_gene: TRBV4-3; d_gene: -; j_gene: TRBJ2-2; CDR3aa: CASSQGSVVGELFF
v_gene: TRBV15; d_gene: TRBD2; j_gene: TRBJ2-1; CDR3aa: CATSRVGQRESHEQFF